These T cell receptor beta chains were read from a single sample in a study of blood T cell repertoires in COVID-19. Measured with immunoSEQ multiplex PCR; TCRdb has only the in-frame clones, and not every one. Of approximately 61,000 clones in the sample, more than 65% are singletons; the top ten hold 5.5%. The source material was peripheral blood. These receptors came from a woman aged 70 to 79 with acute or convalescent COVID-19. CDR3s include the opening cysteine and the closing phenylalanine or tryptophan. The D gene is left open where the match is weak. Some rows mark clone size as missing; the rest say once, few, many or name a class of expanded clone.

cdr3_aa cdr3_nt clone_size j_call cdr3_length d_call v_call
CASSAGVLTEAFF TGTGCCAGCAGCGCAGGGGTTCTTACTGAAGCTTTCTTT . TRBJ1-1 13 . TRBV13
CASSLGDRAETQYF TGTGCCAGCAGCTTGGGGGACAGGGCAGAGACCCAGTACTTC few TRBJ2-5 14 TRBD1 TRBV7-8
CASSRTGQGVFEQFF TGTGCCAGCAGTAGAACAGGACAGGGGGTCTTTGAGCAGTTCTTC . TRBJ2-1 15 TRBD1 TRBV6-4
CASTPDRKRGNEQFF TGTGCCAGCACCCCGGACAGGAAAAGGGGGAATGAGCAGTTCTTC . TRBJ2-1 15 TRBD1 TRBV28
CASSVVGQGFYQPQHF TGTGCCAGCAGCGTAGTGGGACAGGGTTTTTATCAGCCCCAGCATTTT few TRBJ1-5 16 TRBD1 TRBV9
CASSEGILADNEQFF TGTGCCAGCAGTGAAGGAATACTAGCTGACAATGAGCAGTTCTTC once TRBJ2-1 15 . TRBV25-1
CASSLALQPGTQYF TGCGCCAGCAGCTTGGCGCTGCAACCAGGGACCCAGTACTTC . TRBJ2-5 14 . TRBV5-1
CASSLKSGGPSYEQYF TGTGCCAGCAGCTTAAAAAGCGGGGGGCCTTCCTACGAGCAGTACTTC . TRBJ2-7 16 TRBD2 TRBV11-3
CASGGTGDTEAFF TGTGCCAGCGGTGGGACTGGAGACACTGAAGCTTTCTTT . TRBJ1-1 13 . TRBV2
CSVEGDGYTF TGCAGCGTTGAGGGCGACGGCTACACCTTC . TRBJ1-2 10 . TRBV29-1
CASSQAIGQNTEAFF TGCGCCAGCAGCCAAGCCATAGGACAGAACACTGAAGCTTTCTTT few TRBJ1-1 15 . TRBV4-1
CASSRGGTRVGEQFF TGTGCCAGCAGTCGAGGCGGGACTAGGGTTGGTGAGCAGTTCTTC once TRBJ2-1 15 TRBD2 TRBV3-1/TRBV3-2
CASSGRVDYGYTF TGCGCCAGCAGCGGCCGGGTGGACTATGGCTACACCTTC once TRBJ1-2 13 . TRBV5-1
CASSWAMNTEAFF TGTGCCAGCAGTTGGGCCATGAACACTGAAGCTTTCTTT . TRBJ1-1 13 . TRBV6-5
CASSAQDYEQYF TGTGCCAGCAGCGCTCAGGACTACGAGCAGTACTTC . TRBJ2-7 12 . TRBV21-1
CASSLGPRGNTEAFF TGTGCCAGCAGCTTGGGGCCCCGGGGGAACACTGAAGCTTTCTTT . TRBJ1-1 15 . TRBV5-4
CASSLGGLGYQPQHF TGTGCCAGCAGCTTAGGAGGGCTTGGATATCAGCCCCAGCATTTT . TRBJ1-5 15 . TRBV7-8
CASSPDRESNEKLFF TGTGCCAGCAGTCCTGACAGGGAAAGTAATGAAAAACTGTTTTTT few TRBJ1-4 15 TRBD1 TRBV6-5
CASHRGSTGELFF TGTGCCTCACACAGGGGGTCCACCGGGGAGCTGTTTTTT . TRBJ2-2 13 TRBD1 TRBV10-3
CASSAWGGPQSEQYF TGTGCCAGCAGTGCGTGGGGGGGGCCGCAGTCGGAGCAGTACTTC . TRBJ2-7 15 . TRBV6-4
CASSRHRDQGVYGYTF TGTGCCAGCAGTCGACACAGGGACCAGGGCGTATACGGCTACACCTTC . TRBJ1-2 16 . TRBV27
CASSPGQEGYTF TGTGCCAGCAGCCCCGGACAGGAGGGCTACACCTTC . TRBJ1-2 12 TRBD1 TRBV12-3/TRBV12-4
CASNPRRGDGEQFF TGTGCCAGCAACCCCCGGCGGGGGGACGGTGAGCAGTTCTTC . TRBJ2-1 14 TRBD2 TRBV11-3
CASLGGGRETQYF TGTGCCAGCTTAGGAGGCGGCCGGGAGACCCAGTACTTC . TRBJ2-5 13 . TRBV2
CASSSIRGNYGYTF TGTGCCAGCAGTTCAATACGCGGTAACTATGGCTACACCTTC . TRBJ1-2 14 . TRBV27
CASSPRTGLNYGYTF TGTGCCAGCAGTCCCCGGACAGGGCTTAACTATGGCTACACCTTC . TRBJ1-2 15 TRBD1 TRBV28
CASRPPGAIGSPLHF TGTGCCAGTAGGCCCCCAGGGGCAATTGGTTCACCCCTCCACTTT . TRBJ1-6 15 . TRBV19
CASSVAGGMGYEQFF TGTGCCAGTAGTGTAGCGGGGGGGATGGGGTATGAGCAGTTCTTC . TRBJ2-1 15 TRBD2 TRBV19
CASSTAGDMKEHNEQFF TGTGCCAGCAGCACCGCAGGGGATATGAAGGAGCACAATGAGCAGTTCTTC . TRBJ2-1 17 . TRBV21-1
CASSQGGRNTEAFF TGTGCCAGCAGCCAGGGAGGCCGGAACACTGAAGCTTTCTTT . TRBJ1-1 14 . TRBV3-1/TRBV3-2
CAGQGANNSPLHF TGTGCCGGACAGGGGGCCAATAATTCACCCCTCCACTTT . TRBJ1-6 13 TRBD1 TRBV2
CASSYLPRGGWTQYF TGTGCCAGCAGTTACCTCCCCAGGGGAGGGTGGACGCAGTATTTT once TRBJ2-3 15 . TRBV6-5
CASSPSGGTEAFF TGTGCCAGCAGCCCTTCCGGGGGCACTGAAGCTTTCTTT . TRBJ1-1 13 . TRBV7-9
CASSPQGRYNEQFF TGCGCCAGCAGTCCCCAGGGGCGCTACAATGAGCAGTTCTTC . TRBJ2-1 14 . TRBV10-1
CASSHKDKASYEQYF TGTGCCAGCAGCCATAAAGACAAGGCCTCCTACGAGCAGTACTTC . TRBJ2-7 15 . TRBV3-1/TRBV3-2
CASSPQRTLVRNEQFF TGTGCCAGCAGCCCGCAGCGGACTCTAGTTCGGAATGAGCAGTTCTTC . TRBJ2-1 16 . TRBV11-2
CASSTVRGRANYGYTF TGTGCCAGCAGCACTGTTCGGGGTCGGGCTAACTATGGCTACACCTTC . TRBJ1-2 16 . TRBV7-9
CASSYVLSYPLRSTDTQYF TGTGCCAGCAGTTACGTTTTGTCTTACCCTCTCAGATCCACAGATACGCAGTATTTT . TRBJ2-3 19 . TRBV6-2/TRBV6-3
CASSETYTGELFF TGCGCCAGCAGTGAGACATACACCGGGGAGCTGTTTTTT . TRBJ2-2 13 . TRBV10-1
CASSLRLTRGYTEAFF TGTGCCAGCAGTTTGAGGCTCACTCGAGGGTACACTGAAGCTTTCTTT once TRBJ1-1 16 . TRBV27
CASSLGQMISTDTQYF TGCGCCAGCAGCTTGGGCCAGATGATTAGCACAGATACGCAGTATTTT . TRBJ2-3 16 . TRBV5-1
CASRSGDRTYF TGTGCCAGCCGATCCGGGGACAGGACTTACTTC . TRBJ1-2 11 TRBD1 TRBV28
CASQGLDTQYF TGTGCCAGCCAGGGGCTGGATACGCAGTATTTT . TRBJ2-3 11 . TRBV27
CASSLSGGASYEQYF TGTGCCAGCAGCTTGTCGGGGGGGGCTTCCTACGAGCAGTACTTC . TRBJ2-7 15 TRBD2 TRBV5-4
CASGMWGDTIYF TGTGCCAGCGGGATGTGGGGGGACACCATATATTTT . TRBJ1-3 12 . TRBV6-5